This is a list of T cell receptor beta chains from one sample in a study of T cells in Graves' hyperthyroidism and ophthalmopathy. MiXCR, applied by TCRdb to the multiplex PCR reads, yields one record per CDR3 protein. The profile covers hundreds of thousands of distinct CDR3 sequences, with approximately 13% appearing a single time and 9.2% taken by the ten largest. The specimen sequenced was blood. The receptors derive from a young woman with Graves' hyperthyroidism. The CDR3 runs from the conserved cysteine through the conserved F or W. The D gene is left open where the match is weak. Only some rows state a clone size, as once, few, many or a class for expanded clones.

length	D	J	V	size	CDR3	DNA
14	TRBD1	TRBJ1-1	TRBV27	many	CASSLSGQGTEAFF	TGTGCCAGCAGTTTATCTGGACAGGGGACTGAAGCTTTCTTT
15	NA	TRBJ2-3	TRBV5-1	few	CASSLVSGTTDTQYF	TGCGCCAGCAGCTTGGTGTCAGGGACGACAGATACGCAGTATTTT
17	TRBD2	TRBJ2-2	TRBV12-3/TRBV12-4	few	CASSSEASGLNTEELFF	TGTGCCAGCAGTTCAGAGGCTAGCGGGCTGAACACCGAGGAGCTGTTTTTT
15	NA	TRBJ1-4	TRBV27	NA	CASSLLGSTNEKLFF	TGTGCCAGCAGTTTATTGGGGTCAACTAATGAAAAACTGTTTTTT
15	NA	TRBJ1-5	TRBV7-2	many	CASSLELWGRQPQHF	TGTGCCAGCAGCTTAGAGCTGTGGGGGAGACAGCCCCAGCATTTT
15	NA	TRBJ1-1	TRBV4-3	few	CASSQDFRRGTEAFF	TGCGCCAGCAGCCAAGATTTTCGCAGGGGTACTGAAGCTTTCTTT
15	NA	TRBJ2-7	TRBV19	NA	CASSSIGESSYEQYF	TGTGCCAGTAGCTCGATTGGCGAAAGCTCCTACGAGCAGTACTTC
11	NA	TRBJ2-7	TRBV2	many	CASRQSYEQYF	TGTGCCAGCCGACAGTCCTACGAGCAGTACTTC
16	NA	TRBJ2-6	TRBV20-1	NA	CSARGGPNPWANVLTF	TGCAGTGCTAGGGGCGGACCCAATCCCTGGGCCAACGTCCTGACTTTC
15	TRBD1	TRBJ2-7	TRBV7-2	many	CASSPDRGLIYEQYF	TGTGCCAGCAGCCCTGACAGGGGATTGATCTACGAGCAGTACTTC
16	TRBD1	TRBJ2-1	TRBV5-1	few	CASSLGGTGSFNEQFF	TGCGCCAGCAGCTTGGGCGGGACAGGGAGTTTTAATGAGCAGTTCTTC
13	TRBD1	TRBJ2-7	TRBV10-3	many	CATRTGEGYEQYF	TGTGCCACTCGGACAGGGGAAGGCTACGAGCAGTACTTC
14	TRBD1	TRBJ1-2	TRBV6-1	many	CASSRTGENYGYTF	TGTGCCAGCAGTAGGACAGGGGAGAACTATGGCTACACCTTC
14	NA	TRBJ1-5	TRBV2	many	CASSDWGSNQPQHF	TGTGCCAGCAGTGATTGGGGCTCGAATCAGCCCCAGCATTTT
14	NA	TRBJ2-5	TRBV7-8	many	CASSLDRVLETQYF	TGTGCCAGCAGCTTAGATAGGGTACTAGAGACCCAGTACTTC
16	NA	TRBJ2-3	TRBV15	many	CATSRSLRDHTDTQYF	TGTGCCACCAGCAGGTCTTTGCGGGACCACACAGATACGCAGTATTTT
15	NA	TRBJ2-7	TRBV6-1	many	CASRAGGKAENEQYF	TGTGCCAGCAGGGCAGGGGGGAAGGCGGAAAACGAGCAGTACTTC
18	TRBD2	TRBJ2-5	TRBV5-4	few	CASSLAVAGVINPETQYF	TGTGCCAGCAGCTTGGCGGTAGCGGGGGTTATAAACCCGGAGACCCAGTACTTC
15	TRBD1	TRBJ1-1	TRBV20-1	many	CSAFDPDRINTEAFF	TGCAGTGCCTTTGACCCGGACAGGATAAACACTGAAGCTTTCTTT
17	TRBD2	TRBJ2-3	TRBV4-2	NA	CASSQAGAGGPQDTQYF	TGTGCCAGCAGCCAAGCCGGAGCGGGAGGGCCTCAAGATACGCAGTATTTT
16	NA	TRBJ1-1	TRBV19	many	CASSGEGADLGTEAFF	TGTGCCAGTAGTGGAGAAGGGGCAGACTTGGGAACTGAAGCTTTCTTT
15	TRBD1	TRBJ2-5	TRBV5-4	NA	CASSFQGARQETQYF	TGTGCCAGCAGCTTCCAGGGGGCGAGGCAAGAGACCCAGTACTTC
12	NA	TRBJ1-2	TRBV20-1	many	CSAPTVLYGYTF	TGCAGTGCTCCGACAGTCCTCTATGGCTACACCTTC
14	NA	TRBJ1-2	TRBV5-6	few	CASSLSRGNYGYTF	TGTGCCAGCAGCTTGTCCAGGGGAAACTATGGCTACACCTTC
12	NA	TRBJ2-7	TRBV24-1	few	CATSDPRDEQYF	TGTGCCACCAGTGACCCGAGGGACGAGCAGTACTTC
14	NA	TRBJ1-5	TRBV19	few	CASSISNSNQPQHF	TGTGCCAGTAGTATATCAAATAGCAATCAGCCCCAGCATTTT
15	TRBD1	TRBJ2-7	TRBV5-5	many	CASSGYGQGPDEQYF	TGTGCCAGCAGCGGGTACGGACAGGGGCCGGACGAGCAGTACTTC
14	NA	TRBJ2-3	TRBV12-3/TRBV12-4	few	CASRRDRSGDTQYF	TGTGCCAGCAGACGGGACCGTTCTGGAGATACGCAGTATTTT
13	NA	TRBJ2-3	TRBV7-2	many	CASRRRTTDTQYF	TGTGCCAGCAGACGGAGGACGACAGATACGCAGTATTTT
16	TRBD2	TRBJ2-7	TRBV4-3	many	CASSQGLAGRGREQYF	TGCGCCAGCAGCCAGGGACTAGCGGGACGGGGTCGGGAGCAGTACTTC
14	TRBD1	TRBJ2-3	TRBV20-1	many	CSLPGPGGSNTQYF	TGCAGTCTACCGGGGCCAGGGGGTTCGAATACGCAGTATTTT
17	NA	TRBJ2-7	TRBV28	many	CASTPQEELPTLYEQYF	TGTGCCAGCACCCCTCAGGAGGAGCTCCCCACCCTCTACGAGCAGTACTTC
13	NA	TRBJ2-5	TRBV20-1	few	CSARLVERETQYF	TGCAGTGCTAGGTTGGTTGAGCGGGAGACCCAGTACTTC
15	NA	TRBJ1-1	TRBV3-1	many	CASSQDLGWNTEAFF	TGTGCCAGCAGCCAAGACCTGGGTTGGAACACTGAAGCTTTCTTT
17	NA	TRBJ2-5	TRBV30	many	CAWSVFGFVPSQETQYF	TGTGCCTGGAGTGTATTTGGGTTTGTTCCGTCACAAGAGACCCAGTACTTC
14	NA	TRBJ1-5	TRBV7-2	NA	CAGSPRGGAGPQHF	TGTGCCGGCAGCCCGAGGGGGGGTGCGGGGCCCCAGCATTTT
15	TRBD2	TRBJ2-7	TRBV2	many	CASTQQSGGSYEQYF	TGTGCCAGCACCCAACAGAGCGGGGGAAGCTACGAGCAGTACTTC
14	NA	TRBJ1-4	TRBV20-1	many	CSAREGARREKLFF	TGCAGTGCTAGAGAGGGGGCGCGGAGGGAAAAACTGTTTTTT
13	NA	TRBJ1-2	TRBV19	few	CASSIDGAAGYTF	TGTGCCAGTAGTATAGATGGGGCGGCTGGCTACACCTTC
19	TRBD2	TRBJ2-5	TRBV2	few	CASSPTPSGRARSRETQYF	TGTGCCAGCAGCCCGACTCCTAGCGGGAGGGCCCGGTCTCGGGAGACCCAGTACTTC
19	TRBD1	TRBJ2-7	TRBV4-1	many	CASSHQELNPTGGAYEQYF	TGCGCCAGCAGTCACCAAGAGCTAAACCCAACAGGGGGCGCTTACGAGCAGTACTTC